This TCR beta chain was observed in a study of blood T cell repertoires in COVID-19. TCRdb's copy holds only in-frame clones and misses some; the assay was immunoSEQ multiplex PCR. Of around 230,000 clones in the sample, 87% were seen once. V lost 3 bases, J lost 4 bases, and 5 bases stayed unmatched. Germline V gives CDR1 SGHNT, CDR2 YYREEE (reference sequence). The CDR3 consists of 16 residues. In this sample, this clone turned up a few times. The receptor was isolated from a young man with acute COVID-19. Specimen: PBMCs or T cells enriched from blood (not recorded which). The rearrangement links TRBV5-4 to TRBJ2-3; 13 bases match TRBD2. The CDR3 DNA is TGTGCCAGCAGCTCCGGACTAGCGGGAGTTTCAGATACGCAGTATTTT. It specifies CASSSGLAGVSDTQYF.